One and the same sample provided the 11 T cell receptor beta chains below, sequenced in a study of CD8+ T cells in alopecia areata. Stated treatment: oral pan-JAK inhibitor, 5-10 mg twice daily. RNA was isolated and reverse transcribed to cDNA, the sequencing template. Generated by immunoSEQ multiplex PCR, the TCRdb table keeps only in-frame clones and is missing some. The data hold around 200,000 clones, with under 70% observed a single time. The sequencing here drew on CD4+ T cells sorted from blood, taken at week 4, from a patient treated with tofacitinib. These receptors were obtained from a human donor with alopecia areata.

CDR3 region: CASSLVAGTGFNEQFF. The DNA for the CDR3 is TGCGCCAGCAGCTTGGTAGCCGGGACAGGTTTTAATGAGCAGTTCTTC. The rearrangement joins TRBV5-1 to TRBJ2-1; 8 bases fit TRBD1. The CDR3 loop spans 16 amino acids. Germline CDR1 SGHRS, CDR2 YFSETQ. V shed 0 bases and J 7 bases; nucleotides not matched to a gene: 9.

The rearrangement links TRBV9 to TRBJ2-3, with D tentatively TRBD2 (6 bases). Germline V CDR1 and CDR2: SGDLS, YYNGEE. The length of the CDR3 is 16 residues. Between the trimmed V and J ends, which lost 0 bases and 1 base, there was a span of 12 bases. In nucleotides, the CDR3 is TGTGCCAGCAGCGTAGGCGGGGCACGCGGCACAGATACGCAGTATTTT. As protein: CASSVGGARGTDTQYF.

The J gene is TRBJ2-3, the V gene TRBV9; tentatively, D is TRBD1 (6 bases). In germline, CDR1 is SGDLS, CDR2 YYNGEE. This CDR3 spans 12 amino acids. Trimming took 4 bases from V and 5 from J, leaving 8 bases between them. The CDR3 sequence is CASSLGGDTQYF. CDR3 nucleotides: TGTGCCAGCAGCCTAGGGGGAGATACGCAGTATTTT.

The rearrangement uses TRBV30 and TRBJ1-2; D gene uncertain. This CDR3 comprises 15 residues. V was cut by 0 bases and J by 1 base, with 12 bases left in between. Germline V gives CDR1 GTSNPN, CDR2 SVGIG (reference sequence). The CDR3 DNA follows: TGTGCCTGGAGTGTACATCGGGTCCTTAACTATGGCTACACCTTC. It encodes CAWSVHRVLNYGYTF.

The chain couples TRBV14 to TRBJ2-1, with TRBD2 identical over 12 bases. J gave up 10 bases and V 4 bases, and 14 bases lay outside the gene matches. The CDR3 length is 17 residues. Germline assignment: CDR1 SGHDN and CDR2 FVKESK. CDR3 protein: CASSRELAGGRGMEQFF. CDR3 DNA: TGTGCCAGCAGCCGAGAGCTAGCGGGGGGGCGTGGTATGGAGCAGTTCTTC.

V usage is TRBV9 and J usage is TRBJ2-2; the match to TRBD2 covers 8 bases. Germline lookup yields CDR1 SGDLS and CDR2 YYNGEE. The CDR3 totals 14 residues. J gave up 6 bases and V 6 bases, and 7 bases lay outside the gene matches. The DNA of the CDR3 is TGTGCCAGCACCCCAAGGACTAGCCCCGGGGAGCTGTTTTTT. Amino acid sequence: CASTPRTSPGELFF.

The J gene is TRBJ1-6, the V gene TRBV18, with 8 bases aligning to TRBD1. This CDR3 is 15 amino acids long. The V and J ends lost 4 bases and 6 bases, in that order; junction bases with no gene match: 5. Germline CDR1 KGHSH, CDR2 LQKENI. The chain's CDR3 is CASSRQGQANSPLHF. The CDR3 DNA sequence: TGTGCCAGCTCACGCCAGGGACAGGCTAATTCACCCCTCCACTTT.

This clone was observed a handful of times. This chain links TRBV27 with TRBJ1-2, with D unclear. The CDR3 has 14 amino acids. Trimming shortened V by 2 bases and J by 5 bases, and 12 bases separated the two germline ends. CDR1 and CDR2 (germline): MNHEY, SMNVEV (reference sequence). This CDR3 reads CASSLTPGSYGYTF. The CDR3 DNA follows: TGTGCCAGCAGTTTAACGCCGGGGAGTTATGGCTACACCTTC.

The chain employs TRBV4-3 and TRBJ2-1, with TRBD2 identical over 10 bases. Germline V lookup: CDR1 LGHNA, CDR2 YSLEER. The CDR3 is 17 residues long. Trimming removed 0 bases from V and 3 bases from J; junction bases left unmatched: 5. The CDR3 loop is CASSQEALAGIYNEQFF. In DNA, the CDR3 is TGCGCCAGCAGCCAAGAGGCACTAGCGGGAATCTACAATGAGCAGTTCTTC.

V usage is TRBV2 and J usage is TRBJ2-1; 10 nucleotides agree with TRBD2. This CDR3 is built from 16 residues. Germline V gene lookup returns CDR1 SNHLY and CDR2 FYNNEI. V gave up 6 bases and J gave up 0 bases; unmatched junction bases: 5. The CDR3 is CASRELAGGSYNEQFF. The CDR3 DNA follows: TGTGCCAGCAGGGAATTAGCGGGGGGCTCCTACAATGAGCAGTTCTTC.

The chain combines TRBV4-2 with TRBJ2-1, with a possible D match to TRBD1 (8 bases). V gave up 0 bases and J gave up 12 bases, with 21 bases separating them. Per germline, CDR1 LGHNA and CDR2 YNFKEQ. The CDR3 contains 16 residues. The CDR3 protein is CASSQEGTGNGEGQFF. CDR3 DNA sequence: TGTGCCAGCAGCCAAGAGGGGACAGGCAACGGGGAGGGGCAGTTCTTC.